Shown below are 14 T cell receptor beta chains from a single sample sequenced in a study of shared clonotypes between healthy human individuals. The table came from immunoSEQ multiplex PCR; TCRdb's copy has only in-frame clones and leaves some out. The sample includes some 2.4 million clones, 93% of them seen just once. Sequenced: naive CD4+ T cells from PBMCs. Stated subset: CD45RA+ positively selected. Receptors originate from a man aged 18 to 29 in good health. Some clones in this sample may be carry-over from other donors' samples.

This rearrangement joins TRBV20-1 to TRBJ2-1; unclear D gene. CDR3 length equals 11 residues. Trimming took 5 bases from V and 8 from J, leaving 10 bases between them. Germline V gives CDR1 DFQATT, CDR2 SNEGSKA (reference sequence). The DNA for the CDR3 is TGCAGTGCTCGCCGCAGTTATGAGCAGTTCTTC. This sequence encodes CSARRSYEQFF.

CDR3 amino acids: CSVERQGRNIQYF. DNA for the CDR3: TGCAGCGTTGAACGCCAGGGGAGGAACATTCAGTACTTC. The rearrangement links TRBV29-1 to TRBJ2-4, with D possibly being TRBD1 or TRBD2 (6 bases each). CDR3 length: 13 residues. Germline lookup yields CDR1 SQVTM and CDR2 ANQGSEA. V lost 2 bases, J lost 7 bases, and 12 bases lay in between.

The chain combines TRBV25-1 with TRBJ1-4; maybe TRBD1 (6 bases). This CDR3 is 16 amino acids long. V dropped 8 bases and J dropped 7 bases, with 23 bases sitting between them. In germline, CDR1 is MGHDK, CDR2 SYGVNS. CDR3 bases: TGTGCCAGCTCCCGACCCACGGGACAAGGGGGTGAAAAACTGTTTTTT. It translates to CASSRPTGQGGEKLFF.

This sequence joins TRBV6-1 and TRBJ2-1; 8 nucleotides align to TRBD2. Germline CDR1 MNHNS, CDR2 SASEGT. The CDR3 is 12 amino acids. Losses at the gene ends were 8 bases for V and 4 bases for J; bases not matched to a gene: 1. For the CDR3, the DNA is TGTGCCAGCGGACTAGCTTACAATGAGCAGTTCTTC. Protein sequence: CASGLAYNEQFF.

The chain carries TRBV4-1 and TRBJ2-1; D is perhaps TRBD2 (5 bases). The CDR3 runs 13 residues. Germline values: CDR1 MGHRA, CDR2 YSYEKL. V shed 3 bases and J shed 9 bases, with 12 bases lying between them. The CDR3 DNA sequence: TGCGCCAGCAGCCAGTTGTCGGCGGGTGAGCAGTTCTTC. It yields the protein CASSQLSAGEQFF.

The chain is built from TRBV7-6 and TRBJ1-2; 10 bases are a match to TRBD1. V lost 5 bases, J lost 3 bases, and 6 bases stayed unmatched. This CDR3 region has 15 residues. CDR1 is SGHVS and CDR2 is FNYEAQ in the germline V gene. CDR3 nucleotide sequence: TGTGCCAGCAGCGGAGGGACAGGGGCCGACTATGGCTACACCTTC. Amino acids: CASSGGTGADYGYTF.

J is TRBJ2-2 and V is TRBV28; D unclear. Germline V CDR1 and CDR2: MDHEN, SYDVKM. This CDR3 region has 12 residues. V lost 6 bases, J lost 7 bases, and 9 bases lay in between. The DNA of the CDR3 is TGTGCCAGCAGGGCCTTCGTCGGGGAGCTGTTTTTT. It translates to CASRAFVGELFF. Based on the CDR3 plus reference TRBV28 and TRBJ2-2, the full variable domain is DVKVTQSSRYLVKRTGEKVFLECVQDMDHENMFWYRQDPGLGLRLIYFSYDVKMKEKGDIPEGYSVSREKKERFSLILESASTNQTSMYLCASRAFVGELFFGEGSRLTVL.

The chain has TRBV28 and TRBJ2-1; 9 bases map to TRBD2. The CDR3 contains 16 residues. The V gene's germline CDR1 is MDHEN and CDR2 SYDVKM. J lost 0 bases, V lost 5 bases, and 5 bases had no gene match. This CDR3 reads CASSTSGSSSYNEQFF. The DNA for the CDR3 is TGTGCCAGCAGTACTAGCGGGTCCAGCTCCTACAATGAGCAGTTCTTC.

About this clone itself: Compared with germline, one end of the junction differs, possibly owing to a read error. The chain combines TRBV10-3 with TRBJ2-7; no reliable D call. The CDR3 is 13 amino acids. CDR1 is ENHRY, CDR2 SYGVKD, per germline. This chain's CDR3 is CAISELGGYEQYF. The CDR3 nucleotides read TGTGCCATCAGCGAGTTGGGTGGCTACGAGCAGTACTTC.

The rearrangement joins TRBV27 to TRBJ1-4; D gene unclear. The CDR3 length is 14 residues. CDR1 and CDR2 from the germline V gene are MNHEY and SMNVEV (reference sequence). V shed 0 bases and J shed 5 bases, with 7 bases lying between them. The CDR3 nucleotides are TGTGCCAGCAGTTTATCGTTGACCAATGAAAAACTGTTTTTT. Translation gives CASSLSLTNEKLFF. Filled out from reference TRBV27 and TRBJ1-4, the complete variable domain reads EAQVTQNPRYLITVTGKKLTVTCSQNMNHEYMSWYRQDPGLGLRQIYYSMNVEVTDKGDVPEGYKVSRKEKRNFPLILESPSPNQTSLYFCASSLSLTNEKLFFGSGTQLSVL.

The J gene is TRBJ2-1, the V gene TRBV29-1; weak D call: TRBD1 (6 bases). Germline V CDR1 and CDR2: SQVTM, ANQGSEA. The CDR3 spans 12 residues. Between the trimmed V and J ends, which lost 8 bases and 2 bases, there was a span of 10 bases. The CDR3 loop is CSPWDTYNEQFF. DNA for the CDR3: TGCAGCCCTTGGGACACCTACAATGAGCAGTTCTTC.

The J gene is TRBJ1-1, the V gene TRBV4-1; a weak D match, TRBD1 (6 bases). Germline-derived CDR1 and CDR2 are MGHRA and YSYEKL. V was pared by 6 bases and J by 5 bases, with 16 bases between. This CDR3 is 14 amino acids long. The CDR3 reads CASRAGERRTEAFF. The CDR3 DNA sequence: TGCGCCAGCAGGGCAGGGGAGAGGAGGACTGAAGCTTTCTTT.

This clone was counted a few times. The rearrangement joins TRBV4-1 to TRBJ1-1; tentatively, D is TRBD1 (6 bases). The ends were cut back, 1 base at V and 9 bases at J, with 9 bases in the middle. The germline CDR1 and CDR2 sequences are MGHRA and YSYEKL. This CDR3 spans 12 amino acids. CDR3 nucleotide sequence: TGCGCCAGCAGCCAAGGCACAGGGAAAGCTTTCTTT. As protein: CASSQGTGKAFF.

CDR3 sequence reads: CATSRGIIGSNTGELFF. DNA of the CDR3: TGTGCCACCAGCAGAGGGATTATTGGGTCGAACACCGGGGAGCTGTTTTTT. The chain has TRBV15 and TRBJ2-2; D not certain. The germline gives CDR1 LNHNV, CDR2 YYDKDF (reference sequence). CDR3 size: 17 residues. V gave up 1 base and J gave up 0 bases, with 12 bases separating them.